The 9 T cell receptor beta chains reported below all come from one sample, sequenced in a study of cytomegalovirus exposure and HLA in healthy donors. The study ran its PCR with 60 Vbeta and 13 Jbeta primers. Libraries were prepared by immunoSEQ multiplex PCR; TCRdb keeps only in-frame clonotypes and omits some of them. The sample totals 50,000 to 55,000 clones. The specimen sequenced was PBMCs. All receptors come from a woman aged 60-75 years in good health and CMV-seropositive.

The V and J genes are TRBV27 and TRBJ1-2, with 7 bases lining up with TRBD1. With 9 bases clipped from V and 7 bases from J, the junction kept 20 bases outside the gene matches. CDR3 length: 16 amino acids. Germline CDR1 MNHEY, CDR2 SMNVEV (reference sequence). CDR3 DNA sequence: TGTGCCAGTCTGAAGCAAATGCAGGGGGGAGCGGGTGGCTACACCTTC. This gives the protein CASLKQMQGGAGGYTF.

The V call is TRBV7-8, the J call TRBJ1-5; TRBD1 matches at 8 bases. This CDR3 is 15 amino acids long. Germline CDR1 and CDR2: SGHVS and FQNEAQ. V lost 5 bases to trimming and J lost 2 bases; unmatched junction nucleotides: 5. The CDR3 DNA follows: TGTGCCAGCAGCGAGGGACAGGCGGGCAATCAGCCCCAGCATTTT. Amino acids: CASSEGQAGNQPQHF. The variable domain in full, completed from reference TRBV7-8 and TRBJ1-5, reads GAGVSQSPRYKVAKRGQDVALRCDPISGHVSLFWYQQALGQGPEFLTYFQNEAQLDKSGLPSDRFFAERPEGSVSTLKIQRTQQEDSAVYLCASSEGQAGNQPQHFGDGTRLSIL.

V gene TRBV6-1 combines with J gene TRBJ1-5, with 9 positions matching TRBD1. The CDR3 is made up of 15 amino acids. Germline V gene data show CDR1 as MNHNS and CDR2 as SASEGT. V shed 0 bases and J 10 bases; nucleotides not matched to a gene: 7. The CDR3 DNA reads TGTGCCAGCAGTGAAGCTTCGGGACAGGGCAAACCCCAGCATTTT. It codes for CASSEASGQGKPQHF.

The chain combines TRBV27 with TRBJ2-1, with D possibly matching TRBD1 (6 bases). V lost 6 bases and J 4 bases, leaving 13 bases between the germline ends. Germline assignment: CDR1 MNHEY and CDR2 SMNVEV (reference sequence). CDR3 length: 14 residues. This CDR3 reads CASSMGHIYNEQFF. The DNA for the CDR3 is TGTGCCAGCAGCATGGGACACATATACAATGAGCAGTTCTTC.

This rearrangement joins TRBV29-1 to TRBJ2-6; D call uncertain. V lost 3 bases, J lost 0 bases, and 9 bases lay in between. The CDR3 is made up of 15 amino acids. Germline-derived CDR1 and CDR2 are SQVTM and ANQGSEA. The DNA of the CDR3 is TGCAGCGTTGACAGTACCACCTCTGGGGCCAACGTCCTGACTTTC. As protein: CSVDSTTSGANVLTF.

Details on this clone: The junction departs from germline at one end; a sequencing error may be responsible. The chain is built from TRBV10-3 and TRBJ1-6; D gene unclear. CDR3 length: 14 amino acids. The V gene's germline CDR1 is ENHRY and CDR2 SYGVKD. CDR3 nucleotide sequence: TGTGCCATCAAGGCGGGAAAAAAAAATTCACCCCTACACTTT. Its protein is CAIKAGKKNSPLHF.

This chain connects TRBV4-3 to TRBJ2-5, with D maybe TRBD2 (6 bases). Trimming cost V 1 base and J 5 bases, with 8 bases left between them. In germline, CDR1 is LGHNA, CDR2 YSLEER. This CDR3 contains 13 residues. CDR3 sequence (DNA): TGCGCCAGCAGCCAAGCCGCGGGGGAGACCCAGTACTTC. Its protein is CASSQAAGETQYF.

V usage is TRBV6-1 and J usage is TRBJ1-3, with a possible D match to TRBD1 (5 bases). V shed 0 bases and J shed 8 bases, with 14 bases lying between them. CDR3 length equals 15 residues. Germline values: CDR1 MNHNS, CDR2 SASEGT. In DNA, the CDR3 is TGTGCCAGCAGTGAAGCACCAGGGATTGGGCACACCATATATTTT. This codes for CASSEAPGIGHTIYF.

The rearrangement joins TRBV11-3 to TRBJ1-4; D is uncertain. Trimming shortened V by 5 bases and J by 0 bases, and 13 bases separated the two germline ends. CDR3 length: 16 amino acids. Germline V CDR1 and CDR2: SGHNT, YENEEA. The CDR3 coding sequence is TGTGCCAGCAGCGTCAACCCGGTCTCAACTAATGAAAAACTGTTTTTT. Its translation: CASSVNPVSTNEKLFF.